Included here is one T cell receptor beta chain sequence, with context. Its antigen is unidentified. This specimen belongs to a study of CD8 T cell repertoires and HIV-1 epitope variants. About the study: Epitopes were three Gag families plus Nef HW9 and YT9. An uncultured baseline aliquot held 1M T cells. The study, taken as a whole, reports: Most of the nine antigen-specific clonotypes appeared cross-reactive to autologous or escape variants.

Germline V gene sequence: CDR1 SGHTA, CDR2 FQGTGA. The CDR3 consists of 16 residues. J gave up 0 bases and V 2 bases, and 2 bases lay outside the gene matches. On the immunoSEQ platform, TCR beta CDR3s were sequenced at survey depth. The method was immunoSEQ multiplex PCR; TCRdb's version includes in-frame clones alone and lacks a portion of them. The sample contains about 5,600 clones, about three fifths of which appear only once. The V and J genes are TRBV7-3 and TRBJ2-1, with 9 bases aligning to TRBD1. This TCR derives from a male donor with HIV. The specimen sequenced was cultured CD8+ T cells derived from PBMCs. Written as DNA, the CDR3 is TGTGCCAGCAGCTTAGCGGGACAGGGCTCCTACAATGAGCAGTTCTTC. Residues: CASSLAGQGSYNEQFF.